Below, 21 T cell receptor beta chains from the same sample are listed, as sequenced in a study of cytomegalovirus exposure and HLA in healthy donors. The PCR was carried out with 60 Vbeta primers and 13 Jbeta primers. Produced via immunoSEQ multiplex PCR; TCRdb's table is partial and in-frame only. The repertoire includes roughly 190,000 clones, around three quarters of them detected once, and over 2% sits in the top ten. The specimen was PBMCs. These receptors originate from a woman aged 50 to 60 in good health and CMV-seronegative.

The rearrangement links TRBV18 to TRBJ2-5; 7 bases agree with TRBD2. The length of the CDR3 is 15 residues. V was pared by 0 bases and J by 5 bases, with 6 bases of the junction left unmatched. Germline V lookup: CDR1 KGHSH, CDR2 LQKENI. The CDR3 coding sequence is TGTGCCAGCTCACCACCCCGGACTAGTTCGGAGACCCAGTACTTC. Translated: CASSPPRTSSETQYF.

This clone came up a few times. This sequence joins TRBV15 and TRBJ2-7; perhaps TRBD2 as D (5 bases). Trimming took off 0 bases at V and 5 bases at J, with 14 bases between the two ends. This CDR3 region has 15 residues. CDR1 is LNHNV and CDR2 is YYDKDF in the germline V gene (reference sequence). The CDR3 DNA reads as TGTGCCACCAGCAGAGATCGTGAGGGTATCCACGAGCAGTACTTC. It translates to CATSRDREGIHEQYF. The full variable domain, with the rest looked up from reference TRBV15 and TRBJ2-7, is DAMVIQNPRYQVTQFGKPVTLSCSQTLNHNVMYWYQQKSSQAPKLLFHYYDKDFNNEADTPDNFQSRRPNTSFCFLDIRSPGLGDTAMYLCATSRDREGIHEQYFGPGTRLTVT.

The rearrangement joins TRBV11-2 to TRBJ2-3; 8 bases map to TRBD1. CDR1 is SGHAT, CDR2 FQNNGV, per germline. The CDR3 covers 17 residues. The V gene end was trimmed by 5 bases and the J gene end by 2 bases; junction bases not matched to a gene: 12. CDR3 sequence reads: CASSQGRTGFYTDTQYF. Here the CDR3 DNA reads TGTGCCAGCAGCCAAGGTCGGACAGGGTTCTACACAGATACGCAGTATTTT.

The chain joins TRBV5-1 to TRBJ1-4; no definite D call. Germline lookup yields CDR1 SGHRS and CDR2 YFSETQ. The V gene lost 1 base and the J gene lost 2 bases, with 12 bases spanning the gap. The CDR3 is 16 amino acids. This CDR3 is CASSLSGMRTNEKLFF. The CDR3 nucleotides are TGCGCCAGCAGCTTGAGCGGCATGCGGACTAATGAAAAACTGTTTTTT.

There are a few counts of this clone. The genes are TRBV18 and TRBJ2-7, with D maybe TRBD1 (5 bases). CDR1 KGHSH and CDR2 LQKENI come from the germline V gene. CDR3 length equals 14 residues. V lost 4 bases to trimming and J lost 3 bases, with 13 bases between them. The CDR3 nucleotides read TGTGCCAGCTCACGTTGGGGCCAGGGCTACGAGCAGTACTTC. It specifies CASSRWGQGYEQYF.

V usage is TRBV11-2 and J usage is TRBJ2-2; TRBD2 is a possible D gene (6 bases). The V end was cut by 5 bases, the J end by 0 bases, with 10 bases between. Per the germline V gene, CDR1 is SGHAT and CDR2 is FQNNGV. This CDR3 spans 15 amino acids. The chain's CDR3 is CASSLSSANTGELFF. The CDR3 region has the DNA TGTGCCAGCAGCCTATCTAGCGCGAACACCGGGGAGCTGTTTTTT.

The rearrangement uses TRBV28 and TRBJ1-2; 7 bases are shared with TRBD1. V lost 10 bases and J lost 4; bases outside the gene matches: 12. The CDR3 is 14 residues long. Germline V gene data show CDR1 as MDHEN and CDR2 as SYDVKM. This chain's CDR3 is CATFSHRGGYGYTF. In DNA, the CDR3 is TGTGCCACCTTTAGTCACAGGGGCGGCTATGGCTACACCTTC.

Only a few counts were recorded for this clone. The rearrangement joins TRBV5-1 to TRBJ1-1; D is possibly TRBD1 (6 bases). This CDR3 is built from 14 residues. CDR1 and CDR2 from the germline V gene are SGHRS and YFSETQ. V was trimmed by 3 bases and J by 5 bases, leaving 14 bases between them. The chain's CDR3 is CASSSQQGRTEAFF. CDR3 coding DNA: TGCGCCAGCAGCTCCCAACAGGGTCGGACTGAAGCTTTCTTT. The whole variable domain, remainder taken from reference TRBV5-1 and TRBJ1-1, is KAGVTQTPRYLIKTRGQQVTLSCSPISGHRSVSWYQQTPGQGLQFLFEYFSETQRNKGNFPGRFSGRQFSNSRSEMNVSTLELGDSALYLCASSSQQGRTEAFFGQGTRLTVV.

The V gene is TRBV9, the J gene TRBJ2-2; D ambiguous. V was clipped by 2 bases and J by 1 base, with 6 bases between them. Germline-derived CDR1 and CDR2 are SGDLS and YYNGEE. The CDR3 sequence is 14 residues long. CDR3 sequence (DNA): TGTGCCAGCAGCGTGACAAGGAACACCGGGGAGCTGTTTTTT. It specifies CASSVTRNTGELFF.

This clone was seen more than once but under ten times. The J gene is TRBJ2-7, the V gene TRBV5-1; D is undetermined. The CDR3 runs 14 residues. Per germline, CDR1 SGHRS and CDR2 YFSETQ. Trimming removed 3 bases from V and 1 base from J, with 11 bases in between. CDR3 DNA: TGCGCCAGCAGCTACTCGGCGACATCCTACGAGCAGTACTTC. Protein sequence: CASSYSATSYEQYF.

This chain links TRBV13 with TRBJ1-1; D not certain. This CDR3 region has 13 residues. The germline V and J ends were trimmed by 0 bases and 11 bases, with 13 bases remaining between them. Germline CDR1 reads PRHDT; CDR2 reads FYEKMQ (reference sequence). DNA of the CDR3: TGTGCCAGCAGCTTAGGCCAGGCTAACCAGGCTTTCTTT. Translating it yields CASSLGQANQAFF.

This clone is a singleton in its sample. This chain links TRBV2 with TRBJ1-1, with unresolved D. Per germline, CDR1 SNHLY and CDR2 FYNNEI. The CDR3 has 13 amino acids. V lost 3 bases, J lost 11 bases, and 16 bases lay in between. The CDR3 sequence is CASSEGALRGAFF. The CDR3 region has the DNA TGTGCCAGCAGTGAGGGTGCCCTCCGGGGTGCTTTCTTT.

In nucleotides, the CDR3 is TGTGCCAGTAGTATTTCCGGAGGTCAGCCCCAGCATTTT. This gives the protein CASSISGGQPQHF. The V and J genes are TRBV19 and TRBJ1-5; D remains ambiguous. The germline V gene encodes CDR1 LNHDA and CDR2 SQIVND (reference sequence). Trimming left V 3 bases short and J 6 bases short, with 9 bases between. The CDR3 consists of 13 residues.

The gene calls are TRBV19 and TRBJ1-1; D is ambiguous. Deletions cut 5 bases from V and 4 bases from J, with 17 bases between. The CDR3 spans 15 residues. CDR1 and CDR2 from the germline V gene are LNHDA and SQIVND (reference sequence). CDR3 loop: CASSSGGLSGTEAFF. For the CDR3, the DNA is TGTGCCAGTAGTTCCGGCGGACTGTCCGGCACTGAAGCTTTCTTT.

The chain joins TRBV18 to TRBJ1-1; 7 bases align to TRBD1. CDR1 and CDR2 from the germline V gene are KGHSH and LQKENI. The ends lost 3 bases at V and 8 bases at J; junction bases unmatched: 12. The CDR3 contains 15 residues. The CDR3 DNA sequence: TGTGCCAGCTCACCCAAAGGACAGGTATCAGTCGAAGCTTTCTTT. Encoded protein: CASSPKGQVSVEAFF.

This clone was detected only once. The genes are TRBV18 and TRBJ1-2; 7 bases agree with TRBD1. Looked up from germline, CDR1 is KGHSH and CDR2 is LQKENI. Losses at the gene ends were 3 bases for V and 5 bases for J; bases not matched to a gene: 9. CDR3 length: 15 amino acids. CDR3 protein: CASSPRGGRDYGYTF. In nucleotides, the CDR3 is TGTGCCAGCTCACCCCGAGGGGGCAGGGATTATGGCTACACCTTC.

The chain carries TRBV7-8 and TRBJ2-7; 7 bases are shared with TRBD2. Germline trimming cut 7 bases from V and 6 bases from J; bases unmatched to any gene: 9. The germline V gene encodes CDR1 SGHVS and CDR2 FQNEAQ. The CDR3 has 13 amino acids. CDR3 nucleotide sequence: TGTGCCAGCACCCTACCGGGGAGGGCCGAGCAGTACTTC. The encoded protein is CASTLPGRAEQYF.

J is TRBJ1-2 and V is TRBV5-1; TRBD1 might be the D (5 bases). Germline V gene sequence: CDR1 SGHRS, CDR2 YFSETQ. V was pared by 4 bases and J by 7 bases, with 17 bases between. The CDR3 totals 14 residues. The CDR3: CASSPEGIQGGYTF. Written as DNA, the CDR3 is TGCGCCAGCAGCCCGGAGGGGATTCAGGGTGGCTACACCTTC.

The CDR3 region has the DNA TGTGCCATCCGGAGTTTGGTCAATGAGCAGTTCTTC. This gives the protein CAIRSLVNEQFF. The V and J genes are TRBV6-1 and TRBJ2-1; no clear D. V lost 10 bases and J 6 bases, leaving 13 bases between the germline ends. Germline assignment: CDR1 MNHNS and CDR2 SASEGT. The CDR3 length is 12 residues.

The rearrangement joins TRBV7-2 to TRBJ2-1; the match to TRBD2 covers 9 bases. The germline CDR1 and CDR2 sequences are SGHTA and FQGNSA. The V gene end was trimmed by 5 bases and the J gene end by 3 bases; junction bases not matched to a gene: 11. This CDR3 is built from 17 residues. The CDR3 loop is CASSHLPTAGGYNEQFF. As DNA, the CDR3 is TGTGCCAGCAGCCATCTCCCAACAGCGGGAGGCTACAATGAGCAGTTCTTC.

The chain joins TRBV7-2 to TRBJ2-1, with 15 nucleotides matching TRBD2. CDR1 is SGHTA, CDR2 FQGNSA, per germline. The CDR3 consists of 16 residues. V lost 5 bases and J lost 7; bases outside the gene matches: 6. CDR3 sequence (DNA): TGTGCCAGCAGCAAACTAGGGACTAGCGGGAGGAATGAGCAGTTCTTC. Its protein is CASSKLGTSGRNEQFF.